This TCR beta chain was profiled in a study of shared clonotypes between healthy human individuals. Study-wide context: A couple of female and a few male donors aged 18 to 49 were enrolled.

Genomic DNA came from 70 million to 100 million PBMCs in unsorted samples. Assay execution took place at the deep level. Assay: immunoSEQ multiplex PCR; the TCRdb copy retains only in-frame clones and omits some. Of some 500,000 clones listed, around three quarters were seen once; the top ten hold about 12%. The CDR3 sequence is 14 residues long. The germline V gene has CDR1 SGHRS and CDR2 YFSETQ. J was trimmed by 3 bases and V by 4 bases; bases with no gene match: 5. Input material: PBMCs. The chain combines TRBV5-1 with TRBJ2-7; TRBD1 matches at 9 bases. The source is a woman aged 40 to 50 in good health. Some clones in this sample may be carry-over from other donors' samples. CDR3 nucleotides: TGCGCCAGCAGCCGTCAGGGACAGGGCTACGAGCAGTACTTC. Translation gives CASSRQGQGYEQYF.